The T cell receptor beta chain under discussion was sequenced for a study of vaccination and CD4 T cells after COVID-19. Looking at the study overall: Samples taken post-COVID came a median roughly 100 days after diagnosis, ranging from 35 to 161. Overlapping peptides covering the spike proteins of SARS-CoV-2, HCoV-NL63, HCoV-OC43 and HCoV-229E were added to stimulate cells. Findings and caveats of the study: Looking at convalescent patients, a median about 86% of reactive clones were present only post-vaccination.

The Oncomine TCR Beta short-read assay was applied to DNA of cultured CD4+ T cells. From cultured CD4+ T cells, genomic DNA was extracted. TCRdb fed the PCR reads into MiXCR, producing one record per CDR3 protein. The table records 15,000 to 20,000 distinct CDR3 sequences, about three fifths of them present only once. Treatment here: roughly 10-day PBMC culture with coronavirus spike peptide pools or control peptides (ViraFEST assay). With respect to this clonotype: Its antigen is currently unknown.

The sequence was obtained from a human donor who had recovered from COVID-19. Sequencing used CD4+ T cells from blood, cultured in vitro.

DNA of the CDR3: TGCAGTGCGCAGTGGTCGGGGAATGAGCAGTTCTTC. Amino acid sequence: CSAQWSGNEQFF. The genes are TRBV20-1 and TRBJ2-1; D is perhaps TRBD2 (5 bases). In germline, CDR1 is DFQATT, CDR2 SNEGSKA (reference sequence). V lost 6 bases and J 7 bases, leaving 13 bases between the germline ends. This CDR3 contains 12 residues.